The 32 T cell receptor beta chains below come from one sample, sequenced in a study of cytomegalovirus exposure and HLA in healthy donors. PCR was performed using 60 Vbeta and 13 Jbeta primers. The method was immunoSEQ multiplex PCR; TCRdb's version includes in-frame clones alone and lacks a portion of them. The data hold some 200,000 clones, with 65% to 90% observed a single time. The specimen was PBMCs. The receptors here all came from a man between 40 and 49 years old in good health and CMV-seropositive.

This clone occurred once. The chain combines TRBV5-6 with TRBJ2-5; perhaps TRBD2 as D (7 bases). The CDR3 runs to 15 residues. Germline values: CDR1 SGHDT, CDR2 YYEEEE. V was clipped by 0 bases and J by 4 bases, with 13 bases between them. Here the CDR3 DNA reads TGTGCCAGCAGCTTGGGGCTGGGGGGGGCAGAGACCCAGTACTTC. The encoded protein is CASSLGLGGAETQYF.

V gene TRBV11-3 combines with J gene TRBJ2-7, with D possibly TRBD1 on 5 matching bases. This CDR3 contains 13 residues. Trimming shortened V by 5 bases and J by 5 bases, and 13 bases separated the two germline ends. CDR1 is SGHNT and CDR2 is YENEEA in the germline V gene. As DNA, the CDR3 is TGTGCCAGCAGCCCGAACAGGTTCCACGAGCAGTACTTC. Translating it yields CASSPNRFHEQYF.

DNA for the CDR3: TGTGCCTGGAGTGTGCGGGCGGGGGGCTATGGCTACACCTTC. Its translation: CAWSVRAGGYGYTF. The J gene is TRBJ1-2, the V gene TRBV30, with D maybe TRBD1 (5 bases). V was pared by 0 bases and J by 4 bases, with 12 bases between. The CDR3 is 14 residues long. Germline V gives CDR1 GTSNPN, CDR2 SVGIG (reference sequence). The whole variable domain, filled in from reference TRBV30 and TRBJ1-2, reads SQTIHQWPATLVQPVGSPLSLECTVEGTSNPNLYWYRQAAGRGLQLLFYSVGIGQISSEVPQNLSASRPQDRQFILSSKKLLLSDSGFYLCAWSVRAGGYGYTFGSGTRLTVV.

This chain connects TRBV6-1 to TRBJ2-3, with D maybe TRBD1 (6 bases). Trimming pared 6 bases from V and 3 bases from J, leaving 10 bases between. From germline, CDR1 is MNHNS and CDR2 SASEGT. This CDR3 has 13 residues. In nucleotides, the CDR3 is TGTGCCAGCAGAGCCACAGGGACAGATACGCAGTATTTT. It specifies CASRATGTDTQYF.

This chain uses TRBV19 with TRBJ2-1; D possibly corresponds to TRBD1 (6 bases). The CDR3 is 17 residues long. The V end was cut by 5 bases, the J end by 0 bases, with 17 bases between. Per germline, CDR1 LNHDA and CDR2 SQIVND (reference sequence). The CDR3 protein is CASSRSGTKSSYNEQFF. CDR3 coding DNA: TGTGCCAGTAGTCGCTCCGGGACAAAGAGCTCCTACAATGAGCAGTTCTTC.

This clone was seen only a few times. The chain uses TRBV28 and TRBJ2-2, with D possibly TRBD2 on 7 matching bases. Germline values: CDR1 MDHEN, CDR2 SYDVKM. The CDR3 is 17 residues long. Trimming took 1 base from V and 9 from J, leaving 21 bases between them. CDR3 nucleotide sequence: TGTGCCAGCAGTTTATTAGATGGGGGGGGCCCCCACCGGGAGCTGTTTTTT. This codes for CASSLLDGGGPHRELFF.

This rearrangement joins TRBV7-2 to TRBJ2-1, with TRBD1 matching over 7 bases. The CDR3 consists of 13 residues. CDR1 is SGHTA and CDR2 is FQGNSA in the germline V gene. J was trimmed by 7 bases and V by 3 bases; bases with no gene match: 3. CDR3 sequence: CASSFRQGNEQFF. As DNA, the CDR3 is TGTGCCAGCAGCTTTCGACAGGGAAATGAGCAGTTCTTC.

The rearrangement uses TRBV6-5 and TRBJ1-1; possible D gene TRBD1, 6 bases. V dropped 7 bases and J dropped 4 bases, with 19 bases sitting between them. From germline, CDR1 is MNHEY and CDR2 SVGAGI. The CDR3 contains 15 residues. The CDR3 is CASTQGQKVSTEAFF. The CDR3 nucleotides read TGTGCCAGCACTCAGGGGCAGAAGGTTAGCACTGAAGCTTTCTTT.

This rearrangement joins TRBV6-5 to TRBJ1-3; D might be TRBD1 (5 bases). This CDR3 spans 14 amino acids. The ends were cut back, 6 bases at V and 0 bases at J, with 9 bases in the middle. CDR1 MNHEY and CDR2 SVGAGI come from the germline V gene. The CDR3 reads CASSRQLSGNTIYF. DNA of the CDR3: TGTGCCAGCAGCAGACAGCTCTCTGGAAACACCATATATTTT.

The chain recombines TRBV30 with TRBJ2-3; no clear D gene. V shed 2 bases and J shed 0 bases, with 12 bases lying between them. The CDR3 is 15 amino acids. In germline, CDR1 is GTSNPN, CDR2 SVGIG (reference sequence). In DNA, the CDR3 is TGTGCCTGGAGTATCTCCAGGCAGAGCACAGATACGCAGTATTTT. This codes for CAWSISRQSTDTQYF.

The chain is built from TRBV21-1 and TRBJ2-5; TRBD1 reflects the table's D call only, with no check against the DNA. TRBV21-1 is a known pseudogene. CDR3 length: 17 residues. The CDR3 protein is CASSKGFGTGHQETQYF. CDR3 DNA: TGTGCCAGCAGCAAAGGTTTCGGAACAGGGCACCAAGAGACCCAGTACTTC.

This rearrangement joins TRBV10-3 to TRBJ1-6, with TRBD1 identical over 9 bases. The CDR3 has 15 residues. Unmatched junction bases numbered 7, after V lost 6 bases and J lost 7 bases. Germline V CDR1 and CDR2: ENHRY, SYGVKD. The CDR3 nucleotides read TGTGCCATCAGGACCACCGGGACAGGGAATTCACCCCTCCACTTT. Residues: CAIRTTGTGNSPLHF.

This chain uses TRBV18 with TRBJ2-5; D perhaps matches TRBD1 (6 bases). This CDR3 has 17 amino acids. Looked up from germline, CDR1 is KGHSH and CDR2 is LQKENI. Trimming cost V 2 bases and J 4 bases, with 20 bases left between them. This CDR3 is CASSPRSTPGAGETQYF. The CDR3 DNA follows: TGTGCCAGCTCACCAAGGTCGACCCCAGGGGCCGGAGAGACCCAGTACTTC. Full variable domain (missing parts from reference TRBV18 and TRBJ2-5): NAGVMQNPRHLVRRRGQEARLRCSPMKGHSHVYWYRQLPEEGLKFMVYLQKENIIDESGMPKERFSAEFPKEGPSILRIQQVVRGDSAAYFCASSPRSTPGAGETQYFGPGTRLLVL.

This rearrangement joins TRBV28 to TRBJ2-6, with D maybe TRBD1 (6 bases). The CDR3 totals 16 residues. Between the trimmed V and J ends, which lost 5 bases and 0 bases, there was a span of 11 bases. CDR1 and CDR2 (germline): MDHEN, SYDVKM. The CDR3 is CASSGRGASGANVLTF. CDR3 coding DNA: TGTGCCAGCAGTGGCAGGGGAGCCTCTGGGGCCAACGTCCTGACTTTC.

The chain joins TRBV5-1 to TRBJ1-2; 8 bases agree with TRBD1. This CDR3 spans 15 amino acids. Germline CDR1 is SGHRS and CDR2 is YFSETQ. J was trimmed by 4 bases and V by 0 bases; bases with no gene match: 5. The CDR3 region has the DNA TGCGCCAGCAGCTTGGGACAGGGGTCCAGCTATGGCTACACCTTC. It encodes CASSLGQGSSYGYTF.

The chain uses TRBV29-1 and TRBJ1-2; TRBD1 is a possible D gene (6 bases). CDR3 length: 12 amino acids. Trimming cost V 7 bases and J 6 bases, with 15 bases left between them. Looked up from germline, CDR1 is SQVTM and CDR2 is ANQGSEA. DNA for the CDR3: TGCAGCGCGATGACAGGCCCACATGGCTACACCTTC. This translates into CSAMTGPHGYTF.

In this sample, this clone turned up once. For the CDR3, the DNA is TGTGCCACCGCCAGGGATGTGGCAGATACGCAGTATTTT. Its translation is CATARDVADTQYF. The V call is TRBV15, the J call TRBJ2-3; tentative D call: TRBD1 (5 bases). The germline gives CDR1 LNHNV, CDR2 YYDKDF (reference sequence). Trimming left V 8 bases short and J 4 bases short, with 13 bases between. The CDR3 runs to 13 residues.

J is TRBJ2-1 and V is TRBV28; a possible D gene is TRBD1 (6 bases). CDR3 size: 16 residues. Germline CDR1 is MDHEN and CDR2 is SYDVKM. V dropped 10 bases and J dropped 8 bases, with 27 bases sitting between them. Here the CDR3 DNA reads TGTGCCACCATCCCTGGGGCAGGGGTGGGTTCGTATGAGCAGTTCTTC. It specifies CATIPGAGVGSYEQFF.

The chain is built from TRBV4-1 and TRBJ2-3; the D gene is possibly TRBD2 (7 bases). Germline lookup yields CDR1 MGHRA and CDR2 YSYEKL. This CDR3 contains 17 residues. V lost 4 bases and J lost 2, with 19 bases in between. CDR3 coding DNA: TGCGCCAGCAGCCCGTCCGGGATGGGGGGGGCCACAGATACGCAGTATTTT. It codes for CASSPSGMGGATDTQYF.

DNA for the CDR3: TGCGCCAGCAGCTTGGGACAGGGGGGGACCTCCGAAGCTTTCTTT. Translating gives CASSLGQGGTSEAFF. The chain links TRBV5-1 to TRBJ1-1; 9 positions agree with TRBD1. Per germline, CDR1 SGHRS and CDR2 YFSETQ. J was trimmed by 8 bases and V by 0 bases; bases with no gene match: 8. This CDR3 region has 15 residues. The full variable domain, with the rest looked up from reference TRBV5-1 and TRBJ1-1, is KAGVTQTPRYLIKTRGQQVTLSCSPISGHRSVSWYQQTPGQGLQFLFEYFSETQRNKGNFPGRFSGRQFSNSRSEMNVSTLELGDSALYLCASSLGQGGTSEAFFGQGTRLTVV.

The chain joins TRBV5-1 to TRBJ2-7, with 7 nucleotides matching TRBD1. The junction had 10 bases not matched to a gene; V was cut back by 1 base and J by 6 bases. Per the germline V gene, CDR1 is SGHRS and CDR2 is YFSETQ. The CDR3 extends over 15 amino acids. In nucleotides, the CDR3 is TGCGCCAGCAGCTTGAGGGCAGGGGGAGAGGGCGAGCAGTACTTC. Translation gives CASSLRAGGEGEQYF.

This clone occurred many times. V usage is TRBV4-3 and J usage is TRBJ2-3; 11 nucleotides agree with TRBD2. J gave up 4 bases and V 0 bases, and 3 bases lay outside the gene matches. CDR3 length: 16 residues. Germline CDR1 is LGHNA and CDR2 is YSLEER. CDR3 sequence reads: CASSQETGLAADTQYF. The CDR3 nucleotides are TGCGCCAGCAGCCAAGAAACGGGACTAGCGGCAGATACGCAGTATTTT.

The DNA for the CDR3 is TGTGCCAGCAGTTGGAGGGAGCAGTACTTC. Amino acid sequence: CASSWREQYF. The rearrangement joins TRBV28 to TRBJ2-7; D is possibly TRBD2 (5 bases). This CDR3 region has 10 residues. V lost 4 bases and J lost 7, with 5 bases in between. Germline values: CDR1 MDHEN, CDR2 SYDVKM.

A few counts support this clone. The chain is built from TRBV21-1 and TRBJ2-7; the table's D call TRBD2 went unverified against the DNA. TRBV21-1 is an annotated pseudogene. The CDR3 consists of 16 residues. The CDR3 spells CASSKIPPSRSYEQYF. In nucleotides, the CDR3 is TGTGCCAGCAGCAAAATCCCCCCTAGCCGATCCTACGAGCAGTACTTC.

The V and J genes are TRBV9 and TRBJ1-6, with D possibly being TRBD1 (6 bases). The CDR3 contains 16 residues. Trimming cost V 3 bases and J 9 bases, with 19 bases left between them. Per the germline V gene, CDR1 is SGDLS and CDR2 is YYNGEE. The CDR3 DNA is TGTGCCAGCAGCGCCGACCTTCGGGGGGCAGGTTCACCCCTCCACTTT. It encodes CASSADLRGAGSPLHF.

The chain carries TRBV27 and TRBJ1-6; 7 nucleotides align to TRBD1. Germline lookup yields CDR1 MNHEY and CDR2 SMNVEV (reference sequence). This CDR3 has 16 amino acids. The ends lost 2 bases at V and 4 bases at J; junction bases unmatched: 5. The CDR3 sequence is CASSLGTATYNSPLHF. The CDR3 nucleotides are TGTGCCAGCAGTTTAGGGACAGCCACGTATAATTCACCCCTCCACTTT.

The chain joins TRBV14 to TRBJ1-1, with D perhaps TRBD1 (6 bases). The V and J ends lost 4 bases and 0 bases respectively, with 12 bases between them. The CDR3 has 15 amino acids. Germline CDR1 and CDR2: SGHDN and FVKESK. CDR3 DNA sequence: TGTGCCAGCAGCCCTTTTGGGACACTGAACACTGAAGCTTTCTTT. This gives the protein CASSPFGTLNTEAFF.

This clone was found a few times. The rearrangement uses TRBV7-3 and TRBJ1-5; possibly TRBD1 for D (6 bases). V was pared by 5 bases and J by 0 bases, with 11 bases between. There are 15 residues in the CDR3. Germline V gene sequence: CDR1 SGHTA, CDR2 FQGTGA. CDR3 sequence reads: CASSPGQLSNQPQHF. Here the CDR3 DNA reads TGTGCCAGCAGCCCCGGACAGCTTAGCAATCAGCCCCAGCATTTT.

The chain uses TRBV12-5 and TRBJ1-4, with a tentative D call TRBD1 (5 bases). Trimming pared 5 bases from V and 4 bases from J, leaving 8 bases between. The germline V gene has CDR1 LGHNT and CDR2 FRNRAP. This CDR3 has 13 amino acids. Here the CDR3 DNA reads TGTGCTAGTGGTCCCGACAGTAATGAAAAACTGTTTTTT. It is translated as CASGPDSNEKLFF.

V usage is TRBV5-4 and J usage is TRBJ1-1, with TRBD1 identical over 9 bases. The ends lost 6 bases at V and 4 bases at J; junction bases unmatched: 7. There are 14 residues in the CDR3. Germline V gene sequence: CDR1 SGHNT, CDR2 YYREEE (reference sequence). CDR3 amino acids: CASNGQGFGTEAFF. DNA for the CDR3: TGTGCCAGCAATGGACAGGGGTTTGGCACTGAAGCTTTCTTT.

The rearrangement joins TRBV10-3 to TRBJ1-2, with a tentative D call TRBD1 (6 bases). The germline V and J ends were trimmed by 6 bases and 3 bases, with 14 bases remaining between them. The CDR3 is 14 residues long. Germline V gene sequence: CDR1 ENHRY, CDR2 SYGVKD. The DNA for the CDR3 is TGTGCCATCAGACTGACAGGACGAGACTATGGCTACACCTTC. This translates into CAIRLTGRDYGYTF.

The chain links TRBV11-2 to TRBJ2-2, with 7 positions matching TRBD1. The CDR3 is made up of 15 amino acids. Germline lookup yields CDR1 SGHAT and CDR2 FQNNGV. After removal of 6 bases from V and 4 bases from J, the junction contained 8 bases not matched to a gene. The CDR3 is CASRQPGQPTGELFF. The CDR3 nucleotides read TGTGCCAGCAGACAACCGGGACAGCCCACCGGGGAGCTGTTTTTT.